This T cell receptor (beta chain) was identified in a study of shared clonotypes between healthy human individuals (dated by TCRdb to 2018 to 2020). Regarding the complete study: The cohort comprised a couple of women and three men aged 18 to 49 years. For each donor, CD4 naive and CD4 memory were each run on three plates, CD8 naive on two plates, and CD8 memory on one plate. The study deeply sequenced blood TCR repertoires of five healthy adults to estimate repertoire size and the extent of clonotype sharing between individuals. Different laboratories and diverse techniques were used to prepare libraries and sequence TCR repertoires, to increase sequencing depth and limit assay-specific biases. Leukapheresis yielded between about 0.94 and 9.5 billion PBMCs per donor. General study outcomes and caveats: Naive subsets generally had larger estimated clonotype richness than memory subsets did. The genetic and exposure-history diversity represented was limited by the small number of donors. Sampling was restricted to blood, and TCR repertoires in tissues likely differ from the TCR repertoires found in blood. Across several donors, around 5% of naive CD4, approximately 3.6% of naive CD8, 2.3% of memory CD4, and approximately 0.4% of memory CD8 clonotypes were shared. Compared with non-shared clonotypes, the clonotypes found in all four sorted-subset donors had higher generation probabilities. Incomplete sequencing was indicated by rarefaction of sorted-subset datasets, despite the large sequencing depth. Pairwise subsampling indicated that sequencing depth was expected to affect the degree of clonotype sharing among donors.

The CDR3 covers 13 residues, taking in both the cysteine and the phenylalanine. The sequence is cut down to CDR3 DNA, 39 bases in frame from base 1. Reading the germline V gene gives CDR1 SNHLY and CDR2 FYNNEI. Trimming costs V 8 bases and J 4 bases, and their ends lie 14 bases apart. Using the deep immunoSEQ assay, TCR CDR3 regions were amplified from genomic DNA by multiplex PCR. For each cell subset, the extracted genomic DNA was distributed evenly across all wells of several immunoSEQ 96-well plates, and each plate served as one replicate. Each replicate PCR for sorted subsets received about 210 ng genomic DNA, equal to about 30,000 T cell genomes. Purified libraries were quantified with a Qubit 3.0 fluorometer, sized on a Bioanalyzer 2100, and re-quantified with the KAPA Library Quantification kit. Every immunoSEQ 96-well plate was sequenced on a dedicated single-read 150-cycle Illumina NextSeq 550 flow cell. Regarding the original processing steps: The immunoSEQ output contained only junctional sequences without quality scores, so filtering could not match that applied to full-length reads. To assign V/J genes and CDR3, sequences were annotated against IMGT germline references using PyIR, a Python wrapper for IgBLAST v1.9. Reads were removed for weak V/J assignments (E-value above 1e-6), missing CDR3, stop codons, out-of-frame junctions, or ambiguous translated residues. V3J clonotypes were defined as sequences sharing an identical inferred V gene, J gene, and CDR3 amino acid sequence. Percentage overlap between repertoires was computed as shared unique clonotypes divided by the size of the smaller repertoire. Richness of each repertoire was evaluated using RTK rarefaction, the Chao1 estimator, and Recon v2.1 estimates of unobserved clonotypes. Generation probabilities were computed with OLGA for all TCRbeta clonotypes obtained by the gDNA method from several donors. TCRdb took over this immuneACCESS table, retaining in-frame rearrangements with V and J assigned. Such tables are incomplete; in checked studies, under half of the missing clones stem from an unresolved V gene, and the remainder is unexplained. The V and J calls and clone size come from that table; D and trimming were worked out from the DNA. In all, the sample holds about 1.1 million clones, and 78% of those were seen once. Jointly, the top ten make up 0.61% of the sample.

As for this clone: It has no known antigen specificity. Base qualities are not at hand, and no much larger clone is one base apart.

Donors were healthy HIV-negative adults with no recently reported acute infections or vaccinations. All donors were Caucasian adults living in Nashville, Tennessee, USA. CD4+ T cells were enriched by magnetic negative selection; naive cells were then positively selected on CD45RA, and the negative fraction formed the memory subset. Blood was obtained by leukapheresis, after which PBMCs were separated by Ficoll-Histopaque density gradient centrifugation and cryopreserved in liquid nitrogen vapor phase. Purity and quantity of every magnetically sorted T cell population were checked by analytical flow cytometry. From each sorted fraction, genomic DNA was isolated and quantified by UV absorbance on a Nanodrop 2000c.

Sequenced sample: memory CD4+ T cells from PBMCs. Sample cell subset or site, as interpreted from the label and publication: CD45RA-negative fraction. The receptor comes from a man aged 18 to 29 in good health. Some clones in this sample may be carry-over from other donors' samples. The chain employs TRBV2 and TRBJ1-1; perhaps TRBD1 is the D gene, with 5 bases matching. The nucleotide sequence reads TGTGCCAGCTCATTTGAGGGGACCACTGAAGCTTTCTTT. Translated, it reads CASSFEGTTEAFF.